This is a list of T cell receptor beta chains from one sample in a study of OX40 agonist ivuxolimab in advanced cancers. Generated by immunoSEQ multiplex PCR, the TCRdb table keeps only in-frame clones and is missing some. There are tens of thousands of clones in the sample; roughly four fifths occur only once, and under 6% lies in the top ten. The specimen was CD4+ or CD8+ T cells sorted from blood, collected in a trial of the OX40 agonist ivuxolimab. These TCRs come from an adult with an advanced solid tumor such as melanoma, head and neck, liver or kidney cancer. Each CDR3 is given with its conserved first and last residue. A D gene is named only where the DNA matches it firmly. For some rows the clone size is stated as once, few or many, or as a class when expanded; others skip it.

j_call d_call clone_size v_call cdr3_nt cdr3_aa
TRBJ1-1 . . TRBV28 TGTGCCAGCAGTTCCTCGACAGGATTGGACACTGAAGCTTTCTTT CASSSSTGLDTEAFF
TRBJ2-2 TRBD2 medium-sized TRBV6-1 TGTGCCAGCAGTGATTTGGGGGGGAGGATCAACACCGGGGAGCTGTTTTTT CASSDLGGRINTGELFF
TRBJ1-2 . . TRBV11-2 TGTGCCAGCAGCCTAGGGTTGCGGGTCTATGGCTACACCTTC CASSLGLRVYGYTF
TRBJ2-5 . . TRBV2 TGTGCCAGCAGTGAGTTGTTGAGAGAGACCCAGTACTTC CASSELLRETQYF
TRBJ1-2 . . TRBV18 TGTGCCAGCTCACCCGGGGGGTTAATCGGCTACACCTTC CASSPGGLIGYTF
TRBJ2-1 . . TRBV28 TGTGCCAGCAGTTTGTACGGGACTCGTAACAATGAGCAGTTCTTC CASSLYGTRNNEQFF
TRBJ2-6 . . TRBV7-9 TGTGCCAGCAGCTCGGACACTGGAGCGGCCAACGTCCTGACTTTC CASSSDTGAANVLTF
TRBJ2-7 TRBD1 . TRBV5-4 TGTGCCAGCAGCCAGCGGACAGGGGCGGGCGAGCAGTACTTC CASSQRTGAGEQYF
TRBJ2-7 . . TRBV28 TGTGCCAGCGGCACGATCTCCTACGAGCAGTACTTC CASGTISYEQYF
TRBJ2-2 . once TRBV5-4 TGTGCCAGCAGCCTATCCGGGGAGCTGTTTTTT CASSLSGELFF
TRBJ1-1 TRBD1 . TRBV6-6 TGTGCCAGCAGTGCTGACAGGGGTCGGACTGAAGCTTTCTTT CASSADRGRTEAFF